This TCR beta chain was captured in a study of long-term antiretroviral therapy in people with HIV (dated 2022 in TCRdb). Background for the entire study: The earliest samples were collected about a decade before the 2015 WHO recommendation for immediate ART, when ART was typically delayed until CD4 counts fell. A retrospective serial study tested whether changes in peripheral blood TRB repertoire composition and diversity were associated with ART initiation and durable HIV suppression. The cohort contributed under 200 cryopreserved PBMC samples from 30 to 35 adults with confirmed HIV infection, collected serially over a mean of 6 years (range 1-12). Among the 30 to 35 participants with HIV, more than ten were female. No cross-contamination during QIAcube processing was seen in test extractions of a monoclonal T-cell line run alongside 33 polyclonal samples.

The immunoSEQ hsTCRB v3.0 assay was used at survey level resolution to sequence the TRB variable region. The targeted TRB sequencing depth was about 35,000-55,000 T-cell genomes per sample. Pooled TRB libraries were sequenced on an Illumina MiSeq with a v3 150-cycle kit. The authors processed their data as follows. Repertoire analysis was run in R within a reproducible Nextflow workflow that covered QC, data transformation and analysis. Custom analyses were implemented in LymphoSeq2, an R package for AIRR-Seq data exploration. Four samples that produced fewer than 5000 total TRB sequences were removed, so some 190 HIV repertoires were analyzed. Among the approximately 200 retained HIV repertoires, some 60 were collected before ART initiation and around 130 were collected after ART initiation. Each repertoire was downsampled to 5000 TRB nucleotide sequences, and summary statistics were averaged across 100 downsampling iterations. The analysis kept only TRB sequences whose CDR3 regions were at least seven amino acids long. A Shannon entropy-derived clonality score and the Gini coefficient were used to measure diversity. Repertoire networks linked the top 5000 CDR3 amino acid sequences whenever two sequences differed by an edit distance of one. For TRB CDR3 amino acid sequences, antigen specificity groups and MHC restriction were predicted with GLIPH2. Known CMV, EBV, HIV or tissue antigen associations were flagged by matching CDR3 amino acid sequences against VDJdb and McPAS-TCR. Pre-ART, post-ART and control groups were compared with Wilcoxon signed-rank tests and Holm-Bonferroni correction. TCRdb obtained this table from immuneACCESS and retained in-frame rearrangements with V and J assigned. These tables miss some clones; where compared with another copy, unresolved V genes account for less than half of the shortfall, and the remainder is unexplained. The DNA gave D and trimming, while V, J and clone size come from that table. The sample table lists more than 25,000 clones, roughly 90% of them with a count of one. More than 0.9% of the sample goes to the ten largest clones.

Including cysteine and phenylalanine, the CDR3 has 16 amino acids. Only the CDR3 portion is preserved as DNA: 48 bases, with reading frame beginning at the first base. Of note for this clone: Its antigen remains undetermined. Per-base quality was not reported, and no clone a single base away is much larger than it.

Findings and caveats that apply to the study as a whole: At every time point, the repertoire was dominated by expanded TRB clones first identified before ART initiation, although this dominance fluctuated and, in many PLHIV, declined after ART. Starting ART was linked to a significant rise in TRB diversity, yet even after long-term ART the diversity remained significantly lower than in transplant donor controls. HIV repertoires had narrower CDR3 length ranges than controls, and the network structure suggested an antigen-experienced repertoire that shifted only slightly toward naive after ART. Because PBMC availability was limited, only the TCR beta chain was sequenced, with no alpha chain pairing. Unsorted PBMC were profiled instead of sorted CD4+ and CD8+ T cells because pre-ART samples had limited cell numbers. Samples dated from 2004 to 2017, and the ART regimens used may be less effective than current ones. No data were available on ART adherence, viral resistance or therapy changes, limiting inferences about post-ART repertoire changes.

Inclusion was restricted to participants for whom at least one PBMC sample before ART initiation and at least two post-ART samples were available. All participants with HIV were treated in the United States of America. Before DNA extraction, cryopreserved samples containing about 0.9-10 million PBMC were thawed and washed. At the time of the earliest PBMC sample, participants with HIV were aged between roughly 20 and 54 years. PBMC samples from each participant spanned 1-4 timepoints before ART initiation and 2-8 timepoints after ART initiation, with a median of 7 samples. For every participant, serial HIV viral load, CD4+ T-cell count, ART history and demographic data were obtained. A Qiagen kit on a QIAcube was used to extract genomic DNA from unsorted PBMC, with samples processed in batches of 12.

The rearrangement joined TRBV1 to TRBJ2-3; the table gives TRBD2 as D, unverified against the DNA. TRBV1 is classified as a pseudogene. This specimen was unsorted PBMCs, taken 2 years after starting antiretroviral therapy. This receptor was obtained from a man aged 45-60 years with HIV. The CDR3 region has the sequence CTSRGLAAPGTDTQYF. The DNA reads as follows: TGCACCAGCAGGGGACTAGCGGCACCTGGCACAGATACGCAGTATTTT.